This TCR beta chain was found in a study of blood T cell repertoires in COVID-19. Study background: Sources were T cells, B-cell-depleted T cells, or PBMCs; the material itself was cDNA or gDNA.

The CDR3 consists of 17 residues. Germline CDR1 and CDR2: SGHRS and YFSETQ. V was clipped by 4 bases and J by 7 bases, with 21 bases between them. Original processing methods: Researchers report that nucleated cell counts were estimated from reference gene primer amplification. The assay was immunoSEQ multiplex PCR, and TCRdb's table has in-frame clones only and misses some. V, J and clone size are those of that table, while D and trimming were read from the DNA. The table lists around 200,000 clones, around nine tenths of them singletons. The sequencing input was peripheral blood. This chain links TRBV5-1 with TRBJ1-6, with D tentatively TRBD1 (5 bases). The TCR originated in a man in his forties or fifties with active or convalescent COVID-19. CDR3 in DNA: TGCGCCAGCAGCCCAAGAGGCGGGGCGCAGTTGAATTCACCCCTCCACTTT. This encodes CASSPRGGAQLNSPLHF.